This TCR beta chain was obtained from a study of PD-1 blockade in classical Hodgkin lymphoma (TCRdb year 2020). Describing the broader study: Nivolumab dosing was 3 mg/kg intravenously every 2 weeks, continuing until either disease progression or unacceptable toxicity. The study used TCR beta sequencing and CyTOF to define a peripheral blood immune signature of response to PD-1 blockade in classical Hodgkin lymphoma. The paper's findings and limits, for the study overall: Trial patients achieving complete response had baseline diversity similar to newly diagnosed patients, whereas partial responders and progressors had significantly lower diversity. CD4+ but not CD8+ TCR diversity rose significantly by C4D1 (p=0.0027 vs p=0.16), most apparent in complete responders (p=0.02). Patients starting nivolumab less than 1 year after ASCT had lower diversity and were excluded from later analyses to avoid confounding by immune reconstitution. Baseline TCR diversity was reported as lower in newly diagnosed patients than in healthy donors, and lower still in relapsed/refractory patients. The study was restricted to a single clinical trial cohort, and the causes of repertoire differences, possibly disease activity or prior therapy, were left undefined.

This clone was observed a handful of times. The antigen it recognizes is unknown. No base quality values were provided; no much bigger clone lies one nucleotide off. Genomic DNA was isolated using the Qiagen DNeasy kit from unsorted PBMCs as well as from negatively selected CD4+ and CD8+ fractions. Amplification of TCR beta CDR3 regions was done by immunoSEQ multiplex PCR with primers that anneal to V and J segments. Amplification bias was minimized using a synthetic immune receptor repertoire, and residual bias was removed computationally after sequencing. Processing in the source paper ran as follows. Repertoire diversity was quantified as the Shannon entropy index using custom Python scripts. Unsorted, CD4+ and CD8+ repertoires were examined separately, except in combined analyses, for which CD4+ and CD8+ sequences were merged in silico. A clone was considered expanded if an increase in frequency of at least 2-fold after treatment relative to C1D1 was found, and a pseudocount of 0.5 was applied to clones undetected at baseline. Singleton clones were defined as clones with 0 or 1 copy at C1D1, and non-singleton clones were defined as clones with 2 or more copies. By matching protein sequences in sorted samples from the same patient, clones expanded in unsorted samples were annotated as CD4+, CD8+ or unknown. Wilcoxon tests on paired samples were used to test diversity changes from C1D1 to C4D1. TCRdb took over this immuneACCESS table, retaining in-frame rearrangements with V and J assigned. Such tables are incomplete; in checked studies, under half of the missing clones stem from an unresolved V gene, and the remainder is unexplained. V, J and clone size are those of that table, while D and trimming were read from the DNA. The sample yields about 19,000 clones; 65% to 85% were counted once. Jointly, the top ten make up around a fifth of the sample.

The meaning of the sample's time point label: cycle 4 day 1 (C4D1), after 6 weeks of nivolumab. Relapse after autologous stem cell transplantation had occurred in all trial patients, and cohorts A, B and C were distinguished by prior brentuximab vedotin exposure. The trial cohort was composed of approximately 56 patients with relapsed/refractory classical Hodgkin lymphoma, for whom complete response, partial response or progressive disease was recorded as best overall response. In the multi-cohort phase II CheckMate 205 trial, trial patients received single-agent nivolumab. An independent review committee assessed best overall response by applying the 2007 International Working Group response criteria. Trial PBMCs were obtained immediately prior to nivolumab initiation (C1D1) and on therapy at cycle 2 day 1 and cycle 4 day 1. Peripheral blood was collected in 8 mL Vacutainer Cell Preparation Tubes, from which PBMCs were isolated by centrifugation and then cryopreserved.

The CDR3 numbers 14 residues from cysteine through phenylalanine. The sequence is cut down to CDR3 DNA, 42 bases in frame from base 1. V was cut back by 7 bases and J by 0 bases, leaving a gap of 7 bases between them. As encoded in the germline V gene, CDR1 is MNHEY while CDR2 is SVGAGI. The sequence links TRBV6-5 to TRBJ1-6, and perhaps TRBD1 as D gene, on 5 matching bases. The receptor's source is a human donor with classical Hodgkin lymphoma. The starting material was peripheral blood mononuclear cells (PBMCs), obtained before the fourth cycle of nivolumab. The sequence in DNA is TGTGCCAGCACAGGGAGCTCCTATAATTCACCCCTCCACTTT. Its protein is CASTGSSYNSPLHF.